This T cell receptor beta chain was captured in a study of blood T cell repertoires in COVID-19 (dated by TCRdb to 2019 to 2021). About the full investigation: The collaborator samples originated in the United States, Italy and Spain and spanned the acute and convalescent phases of COVID-19. The prospective study material was composed of cDNA or gDNA derived from T cells, B-cell-depleted T cells, or PBMCs. The dataset comprised deeply sampled blood TCRbeta repertoires from subjects exposed to, actively infected with, or recovered from COVID-19. A freely available public database, intended as a resource for researchers studying the immune response to SARS-CoV-2, is where the repertoires were released. Samples came from the ongoing ImmuneRACE study (first 160 participants) plus 1,254 subjects from 6 global collaborators. Nearly every sample came with metadata listing a de-identified subject ID, COVID-19 status, age in years and sex. Where available, HLA class I and class II types were obtained from metadata supplied by the sample provider rather than from assay-based typing. The investigation overall reported the following: The amount of clinical and demographic metadata varied by source and participant and was provided uncurated.

Participants in the prospective study were aged about 18 to 90 years, lived in 20 to 30 United States geographic areas, and enrolled through a virtual design. To assign participants to cohorts, the prospective study relied on clinical history that participants themselves reported in a screening survey and a study questionnaire. ImmuneRACE Cohort 3 recovered participants were defined by two consecutive negative NP/OP PCR tests, healthcare professional clearance, or symptom resolution. Each participant in the prospective study had whole blood, serum and a nasopharyngeal or oropharyngeal swab collected by mobile phlebotomists. Prospective study participants could optionally give additional blood draws and questionnaires over an approximately two-month period. Blood samples from the prospective study were shipped frozen or at room temperature prior to DNA extraction. Points on this clone: Its antigen is still unknown. No base quality values were provided; no much bigger clone lies one nucleotide off.

The immunoSEQ Assay, a bias-controlled multiplex PCR, was used to amplify TCRbeta CDR3 regions from genomic DNA. The authors' analysis ran thus. The number of nucleated cells in each sample was estimated from the amplification of reference gene primers within the assay. To quantify the absolute abundance of each unique TCRbeta CDR3 rearrangement, sequence reads were collapsed and filtered. For each sample, productive Simpson clonality was calculated by taking the square root of Simpson's diversity index across productive rearrangements. This immuneACCESS table, as held by TCRdb, lists in-frame sequences with V and J called but not all clones. Of the missing ones, under half trace to an unresolved V gene in checked studies; the others have no known cause. The V and J calls and clone size are taken from that table; D and trimming were inferred from the DNA. The sample table shows roughly 220,000 clones, and about 87% are seen once. Under 3% of the sample goes to the ten largest clones.

The sequencing input was PBMCs or T cells enriched from blood (not recorded which). This clonotype was obtained from a woman aged 25 to 45 who had recovered from COVID-19.

The DNA sequence is TGTGCCAGCAGGGAAACAGGGATTTACGAGCAGTACTTC. This yields the protein CASRETGIYEQYF. The rearranged chain carries TRBV2 and TRBJ2-7; a weak D assignment points to TRBD1 (6 bases agree). Trimming removed 6 bases from V and 4 bases from J, leaving 13 bases between the germline ends. Including cysteine and phenylalanine, the CDR3 has 13 amino acids. Just CDR3 DNA is preserved here, 39 bases in frame from base 1. CDR1 and CDR2, looked up from the germline V gene, are SNHLY and FYNNEI.